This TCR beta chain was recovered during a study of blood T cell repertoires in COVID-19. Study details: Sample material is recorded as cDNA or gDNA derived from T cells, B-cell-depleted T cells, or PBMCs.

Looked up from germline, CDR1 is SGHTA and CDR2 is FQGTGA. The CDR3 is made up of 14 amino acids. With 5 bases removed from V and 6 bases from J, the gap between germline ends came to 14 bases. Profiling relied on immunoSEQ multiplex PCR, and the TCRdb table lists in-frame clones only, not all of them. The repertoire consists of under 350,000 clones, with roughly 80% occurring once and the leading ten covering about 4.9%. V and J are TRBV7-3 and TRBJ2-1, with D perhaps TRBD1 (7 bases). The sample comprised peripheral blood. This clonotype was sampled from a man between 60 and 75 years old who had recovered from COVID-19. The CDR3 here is CASSQQGRINEQFF. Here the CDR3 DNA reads TGTGCCAGCAGCCAACAGGGGAGGATCAATGAGCAGTTCTTC.